The source of this T cell receptor (beta chain) is a study of shared clonotypes between healthy human individuals. Over several immunoSEQ plates, each subset's genomic DNA was distributed in even portions. Here immunoSEQ multiplex PCR was the method, and the copy in TCRdb shows in-frame clones only, minus some. The profile shows about 870,000 clones, about 92% of them singletons. Cells designated naive CD8 were CD45RO-negative and were positively selected for CCR7, with terminally differentiated effector memory CD45RA+ cells excluded. Trimming took 7 bases from V and 1 from J, leaving 12 bases between them. CDR1 SGHDN and CDR2 FVKESK come from the germline V gene. This CDR3 has 14 amino acids. With regard to this clone: Its cognate antigen is unknown.

Regarding the study as a whole: Only a few donors were included, so the genetic and exposure-history diversity represented was limited.

Sequencing was performed on naive CD8+ T cells sorted from blood. The rearrangement uses TRBV14 and TRBJ2-3; TRBD2 is a possible D gene (5 bases). The clonotype comes from a man in his thirties or forties in good health. In DNA form, the CDR3 reads TGTGCCAGCACCCACGGGGTTGGCACAGATACGCAGTATTTT. This codes for CASTHGVGTDTQYF.